The 20 T cell receptor beta chains listed next were all sequenced from one sample in a study of T cell responses to AZD1222 COVID-19 vaccine. Some clones are missing from TCRdb's copy, which holds only in-frame ones; the method was immunoSEQ multiplex PCR. The repertoire consists of about 120,000 clones, with approximately 91% occurring once and the leading ten covering approximately 4.5%. The sequenced sample was peripheral blood, obtained on day 0 of AZD1222 vaccination. These receptors all stem from an adult in good health.

The CDR3 DNA follows: TGCGCCAGCAGCCAAGATGGGACAGAAGGGACCTACGAGCAGTACTTC. Its translation: CASSQDGTEGTYEQYF. J is TRBJ2-7 and V is TRBV4-3; 7 bases line up with TRBD1. In germline, CDR1 is LGHNA, CDR2 YSLEER. After removal of 0 bases from V and 2 bases from J, the junction contained 7 bases not matched to a gene. The CDR3 runs to 16 residues.

CDR3 in amino acids: CASSQAPHEYQETQYF. The CDR3 region has the DNA TGCGCCAGCAGCCAAGCTCCCCACGAGTACCAAGAGACCCAGTACTTC. The rearrangement joins TRBV4-1 to TRBJ2-5; no definite D call. CDR1 and CDR2 (germline): MGHRA, YSYEKL. Trimming pared 1 base from V and 0 bases from J, leaving 12 bases between. This CDR3 is built from 16 residues.

This clone has a handful of counts. This CDR3 is CASSMGRFGGGGYTF. CDR3 nucleotide sequence: TGTGCCAGTAGTATGGGCAGGTTTGGGGGCGGTGGCTACACCTTC. The chain links TRBV19 to TRBJ1-2, with D maybe TRBD1 (6 bases). CDR3 length equals 15 residues. V lost 3 bases, J lost 7 bases, and 18 bases lay in between. CDR1 and CDR2 from the germline V gene are LNHDA and SQIVND (reference sequence). Using reference TRBV19 and TRBJ1-2 for the parts outside the CDR3, the full variable domain is DGGITQSPKYLFRKEGQNVTLSCEQNLNHDAMYWYRQDPGQGLRLIYYSQIVNDFQKGDIAEGYSVSREKKESFPLTVTSAQKNPTAFYLCASSMGRFGGGGYTFGSGTRLTVV.

The V gene is TRBV12-3 or TRBV12-4, the J gene TRBJ2-3; D is ambiguous. This CDR3 spans 11 amino acids. V dropped 2 bases and J dropped 6 bases, with 3 bases sitting between them. The DNA of the CDR3 is TGTGCCAGCAGTTTATCGGATACGCAGTATTTT. Amino acids: CASSLSDTQYF.

V gene TRBV4-2 combines with J gene TRBJ2-7, with 11 bases aligning to TRBD1. There are 15 residues in the CDR3. CDR1 and CDR2 (germline): LGHNA, YNFKEQ. With 4 bases clipped from V and 2 bases from J, the junction kept 4 bases outside the gene matches. CDR3 residues: CASSRDRGSTYEQYF. The CDR3 coding sequence is TGTGCCAGCAGCCGGGACAGGGGGTCAACCTACGAGCAGTACTTC.

The chain is built from TRBV9 and TRBJ1-1, with 8 nucleotides matching TRBD1. Per germline, CDR1 SGDLS and CDR2 YYNGEE. V lost 0 bases, J lost 1 base, and 5 bases stayed unmatched. The CDR3 is made up of 16 amino acids. The CDR3 loop is CASSVGTGIGNTEAFF. CDR3 bases: TGTGCCAGCAGCGTAGGGACAGGGATTGGGAACACTGAAGCTTTCTTT.

V is TRBV4-2 and J is TRBJ1-3; D unresolved. The CDR3 sequence is 12 residues long. With 4 bases removed from V and 4 bases from J, the gap between germline ends came to 5 bases. CDR1 is LGHNA and CDR2 is YNFKEQ in the germline V gene. CDR3 sequence reads: CASSPWGNTIYF. CDR3 nucleotide sequence: TGTGCCAGCAGCCCCTGGGGAAACACCATATATTTT.

The chain employs TRBV7-9 and TRBJ1-2; D may be TRBD1 (6 bases). The CDR3 consists of 12 residues. Looked up from germline, CDR1 is SEHNR and CDR2 is FQNEAQ (reference sequence). V lost 7 bases and J lost 7, with 13 bases in between. The CDR3 DNA sequence: TGTGCCAGCACCCAATTACAGGGTGGCTACACCTTC. Translated, it gives CASTQLQGGYTF.

Here the CDR3 DNA reads TGTGCCAGCACTGGGGGCTTAGGGTATGGCTACACCTTC. Translated: CASTGGLGYGYTF. The rearrangement uses TRBV6-5 and TRBJ1-2; D might be TRBD1 (6 bases). Germline V gene sequence: CDR1 MNHEY, CDR2 SVGAGI. The germline V and J ends were trimmed by 7 bases and 5 bases, with 14 bases remaining between them. The CDR3 is 13 amino acids.

The chain uses TRBV27 and TRBJ2-1, with TRBD2 matching 13 bases. The ends lost 8 bases at V and 4 bases at J; junction bases unmatched: 8. Germline V gene data show CDR1 as MNHEY and CDR2 as SMNVEV (reference sequence). The CDR3 length is 16 residues. The CDR3 DNA reads as TGTGCCAGCGGAGATTTACTAGCGGGGGGGTACAATGAGCAGTTCTTC. It codes for CASGDLLAGGYNEQFF.

V usage is TRBV5-6 and J usage is TRBJ1-4; 7 bases are shared with TRBD1. Trimming took 4 bases from V and 7 from J; bases not matched to a gene: 13. Germline V gives CDR1 SGHDT, CDR2 YYEEEE. The CDR3 sequence is 16 residues long. CDR3 nucleotide sequence: TGTGCCAGCAGCAGACGATCCGGGGACAGAGGTGAAAAACTGTTTTTT. Amino acids: CASSRRSGDRGEKLFF.

By frequency in the sample, this clone is medium-sized. The J gene is TRBJ2-3, the V gene TRBV10-3; the match to TRBD1 covers 9 bases. Trimming at V came to 2 bases and at J to 3 bases, leaving 6 bases not matched to a gene. Germline CDR1 and CDR2: ENHRY and SYGVKD. The CDR3 is 16 residues long. This CDR3 is CAISEPPGQGTDTQYF. CDR3 sequence (DNA): TGTGCCATCAGTGAGCCCCCGGGACAGGGAACAGATACGCAGTATTTT.

The table lists this clone with a few counts. The rearrangement joins TRBV5-6 to TRBJ2-1, with D tentatively TRBD2 (7 bases). The CDR3 has 15 residues. The germline CDR1 and CDR2 sequences are SGHDT and YYEEEE. V lost 2 bases to trimming and J lost 9 bases, with 18 bases between them. CDR3 coding DNA: TGTGCCAGCAGCTTTGGTGGGGGGGCCGGTCTTGAGCAGTTCTTC. Protein product: CASSFGGGAGLEQFF.

The rearrangement uses TRBV6-2 or TRBV6-3 and TRBJ2-7; possibly TRBD2 for D (6 bases). Deletions cut 5 bases from V and 1 base from J, with 18 bases between. Germline CDR1 MNHEY, CDR2 SVGEGT. The CDR3 covers 16 residues. The CDR3 protein is CASSPSSRGWSYEQYF. The CDR3 nucleotides read TGTGCCAGCAGTCCCTCGTCTCGGGGGTGGTCCTACGAGCAGTACTTC.

This chain connects TRBV6-2 or TRBV6-3 to TRBJ1-1; no firm D call. This CDR3 has 13 residues. Germline V CDR1 and CDR2: MNHEY, SVGEGT. V was clipped by 6 bases and J by 0 bases, with 8 bases between them. In DNA, the CDR3 is TGTGCCAGCAGCTTAACCGTGAACACTGAAGCTTTCTTT. Amino acids: CASSLTVNTEAFF.

This chain connects TRBV9 to TRBJ1-2; no clear D. Germline lookup yields CDR1 SGDLS and CDR2 YYNGEE. This CDR3 spans 16 amino acids. The germline V and J ends were trimmed by 4 bases and 2 bases, with 18 bases remaining between them. The CDR3 coding sequence is TGTGCCAGCAGCCCCCGGCCCCTTTTGGGGAACTATGGCTACACCTTC. The encoded protein is CASSPRPLLGNYGYTF. The whole variable domain, filled in from reference TRBV9 and TRBJ1-2, reads DSGVTQTPKHLITATGQRVTLRCSPRSGDLSVYWYQQSLDQGLQFLIQYYNGEERAKGNILERFSAQQFPDLHSELNLSSLELGDSALYFCASSPRPLLGNYGYTFGSGTRLTVV.

The gene calls are TRBV4-3 and TRBJ1-2; D perhaps matches TRBD1 (6 bases). The CDR3 extends over 13 amino acids. Per germline, CDR1 LGHNA and CDR2 YSLEER. V was pared by 4 bases and J by 6 bases, with 12 bases between. CDR3 bases: TGCGCCAGCAGCCGAGCCCCAGGGGATGGCTACACCTTC. Protein: CASSRAPGDGYTF.

CDR3 sequence (DNA): TGTGCCACCAGTGACATTAGCGGGGGTAATGAGCAGTTCTTC. Its translation: CATSDISGGNEQFF. The chain joins TRBV24-1 to TRBJ2-1; 9 bases match TRBD2. The V gene's germline CDR1 is KGHDR and CDR2 SFDVKD. V lost 4 bases, J lost 7 bases, and 4 bases stayed unmatched. The CDR3 sequence is 14 residues long.

This chain connects TRBV29-1 to TRBJ1-1; D is possibly TRBD1 (5 bases). Between the trimmed V and J ends, which lost 4 bases and 4 bases, there was a span of 13 bases. The germline CDR1 and CDR2 sequences are SQVTM and ANQGSEA. The CDR3 runs to 13 residues. The CDR3 region has the DNA TGCAGCGTTGTGGGGGTTGTCGGCACTGAAGCTTTCTTT. Encoded protein: CSVVGVVGTEAFF.

The chain has TRBV5-4 and TRBJ2-2; 12 nucleotides line up with TRBD2. Germline V gene sequence: CDR1 SGHNT, CDR2 YYREEE (reference sequence). V lost 1 base and J lost 7; bases outside the gene matches: 2. The CDR3 runs 15 residues. This chain's CDR3 is CASSLTSGGIGELFF. DNA of the CDR3: TGTGCCAGCAGCTTGACTAGCGGGGGGATCGGGGAGCTGTTTTTT. Together with reference TRBV5-4 and TRBJ2-2, the CDR3 gives the full variable domain: ETGVTQSPTHLIKTRGQQVTLRCSSQSGHNTVSWYQQALGQGPQFIFQYYREEENGRGNFPPRFSGLQFPNYSSELNVNALELDDSALYLCASSLTSGGIGELFFGEGSRLTVL.